One and the same sample provided the 16 T cell receptor beta chains below, sequenced in a study of human T cells and chemical hapten exposure (dated by TCRdb to about 2021). Libraries were prepared through RACE. Reads for this sample came from a NextSeq 500. The public reads were quality trimmed at Q25 with fastp and then assembled into clones with MiXCR by TCRdb, keeping productive beta chains. Under each unique CDR3 protein, matching rows form one entry showing the most common genes and DNA. The sample records roughly 100,000 distinct CDR3 sequences, 8.5% to 9% of which are singletons. The ten largest clonotypes hold about 3.1% of the sample. In light of the paper, this sample's time point label describes: healthy volunteer bleed at 2 weeks. Total RNA was extracted from unfractionated whole blood collected in Tempus Blood RNA tubes. The sample consisted of whole blood. The receptors were sampled from a female donor in good health. Some clones in this sample may be carry-over from other donors' samples.

The gene calls are TRBV28 and TRBJ2-1; TRBD2 is a possible D gene (6 bases). Trimming took 2 bases from V and 12 from J, leaving 17 bases between them. CDR3 size: 14 residues. Germline values: CDR1 MDHEN, CDR2 SYDVKM. The CDR3 loop reads CASSLAGTYVGQFF. DNA for the CDR3: TGTGCCAGCAGTTTAGCGGGAACCTACGTGGGGCAGTTCTTC.

This clonotype was counted a few times. The rearrangement links TRBV4-1 to TRBJ1-5; no definite D call. Germline V gene data show CDR1 as MGHRA and CDR2 as YSYEKL. The V end lost 3 bases, the J end lost 4 bases, and 19 bases lay between the germline ends. The length of the CDR3 is 17 residues. In DNA form, the CDR3 reads TGCGCCAGCAGCCAGGGCCAATGGGGAGGCGGAAATCAGCCCCAGCATTTT. Translated: CASSQGQWGGGNQPQHF.

On this clonotype: Compared with germline, one end of the junction differs, possibly owing to a read error. V usage is TRBV7-9 and J usage is TRBJ2-5; D is possibly TRBD1 (6 bases). CDR3 length: 14 amino acids. The V gene's germline CDR1 is SEHNR and CDR2 FQNEAQ (reference sequence). The CDR3 nucleotides are TGTGCCAGCAGCTTATCGCAGGGGCAAGAGACCCTGTACTTC. As protein: CASSLSQGQETLYF.

This clonotype was picked up many times. The chain uses TRBV29-1 and TRBJ2-7, with D unclear. V was cut by 5 bases and J by 3 bases, with 8 bases left in between. Germline assignment: CDR1 SQVTM and CDR2 ANQGSEA. The CDR3 extends over 11 amino acids. The CDR3, as DNA: TGCAGCGTTTTGGGCGGCTACGAGCAGTACTTC. Encoded protein: CSVLGGYEQYF.

This chain connects TRBV29-1 to TRBJ2-3, with 7 bases that match TRBD1. This CDR3 is 12 amino acids long. J was trimmed by 6 bases and V by 6 bases; bases with no gene match: 6. Germline V CDR1 and CDR2: SQVTM, ANQGSEA. CDR3: CSVDRAEDTQYF. CDR3 sequence (DNA): TGCAGCGTCGACAGGGCCGAGGATACGCAGTATTTT.

V usage is TRBV6-6 and J usage is TRBJ2-1, with a weak D call TRBD2 (6 bases). V lost 2 bases and J lost 4, with 12 bases in between. CDR3 length equals 15 residues. Germline values: CDR1 MNHNY, CDR2 SVGAGI (reference sequence). CDR3 protein: CASSYGGGGYNEQFF. CDR3 DNA: TGTGCCAGCAGTTACGGGGGAGGCGGGTACAATGAGCAGTTCTTC.

The chain links TRBV20-1 to TRBJ1-1, with D possibly matching TRBD1 (5 bases). This CDR3 contains 14 residues. Germline V gene data show CDR1 as DFQATT and CDR2 as SNEGSKA (reference sequence). V lost 0 bases, J lost 5 bases, and 13 bases lay in between. The DNA for the CDR3 is TGCAGTGCTAGAGATCTCCAGGGCCGTACTGAAGCTTTCTTT. Translating gives CSARDLQGRTEAFF.

This clonotype was found many times. The chain employs TRBV7-2 and TRBJ2-3; 8 positions match TRBD2. Trimming took 2 bases from V and 2 from J; bases not matched to a gene: 3. The CDR3 length is 15 residues. CDR1 SGHTA and CDR2 FQGNSA come from the germline V gene. CDR3 loop: CASSLRLASTDTQYF. The DNA for the CDR3 is TGTGCCAGCAGCTTAAGACTAGCGTCCACAGATACGCAGTATTTT.

This clonotype was observed a handful of times. The J gene is TRBJ2-5, the V gene TRBV11-1; D is unclear. From germline, CDR1 is SGHAT and CDR2 FQDESV (reference sequence). This CDR3 spans 13 amino acids. V lost 4 bases and J 2 bases, leaving 8 bases between the germline ends. The CDR3 DNA is TGTGCCAGCAGCTCGCGAAGTCAAGAGACCCAGTACTTC. Translating it yields CASSSRSQETQYF.

This clonotype was found a few times. The V call is TRBV2, the J call TRBJ1-2, with D maybe TRBD1 (6 bases). The CDR3 sequence is 15 residues long. Germline loops: CDR1 SNHLY, CDR2 FYNNEI. Between the trimmed V and J ends, which lost 1 base and 4 bases, there was a span of 13 bases. CDR3 sequence reads: CASSEGQGRLYGYTF. CDR3 DNA sequence: TGTGCCAGCAGTGAAGGGCAGGGGCGCCTCTATGGCTACACCTTC.

The gene calls are TRBV6-1 and TRBJ2-1; D remains unclear. The CDR3 has 16 amino acids. V lost 2 bases and J lost 2, with 13 bases in between. The germline gives CDR1 MNHNS, CDR2 SASEGT. In DNA, the CDR3 is TGTGCCAGCAGTGAAAACCCTGGCGGCACCTACAATGAGCAGTTCTTC. Protein product: CASSENPGGTYNEQFF.

V usage is TRBV28 and J usage is TRBJ1-5; D is unresolved. Trimming took off 5 bases at V and 2 bases at J, with 10 bases between the two ends. The CDR3 is 14 amino acids. Germline V gene sequence: CDR1 MDHEN, CDR2 SYDVKM. As DNA, the CDR3 is TGTGCCAGCAGTAGTGGAAACGGCAATCAGCCCCAGCATTTT. Protein sequence: CASSSGNGNQPQHF.

This clonotype has ten or more counts. The chain recombines TRBV27 with TRBJ2-3; TRBD2 matches 8 bases. CDR3 length equals 13 residues. Germline V gene sequence: CDR1 MNHEY, CDR2 SMNVEV (reference sequence). The V gene end was trimmed by 9 bases and the J gene end by 4 bases; junction bases not matched to a gene: 6. The DNA of the CDR3 is TGTGCCAGTGACGGGAGGGGTGCAGATACGCAGTATTTT. It encodes CASDGRGADTQYF.

This clonotype was detected only a few times. The rearrangement links TRBV4-3 to TRBJ1-5; D gene ambiguous. Germline CDR1 is LGHNA and CDR2 is YSLEER. CDR3 length: 17 amino acids. The germline V and J ends were trimmed by 4 bases and 2 bases, with 18 bases remaining between them. The CDR3 loop reads CASSPNTMNSGNQPQHF. CDR3 nucleotide sequence: TGCGCCAGCAGCCCGAATACTATGAACAGCGGCAATCAGCCCCAGCATTTT.

The rearrangement joins TRBV20-1 to TRBJ1-3; tentatively, D is TRBD1 (5 bases). The CDR3 is 17 amino acids. From germline, CDR1 is DFQATT and CDR2 SNEGSKA (reference sequence). The V end was cut by 0 bases, the J end by 0 bases, with 15 bases between. CDR3 sequence reads: CSARDWGTGDSGNTIYF. The CDR3 DNA sequence: TGCAGTGCTAGAGATTGGGGGACCGGGGACTCTGGAAACACCATATATTTT.

About this clonotype: This may stem from a read error, because a much larger clone lies one nucleotide away. This chain links TRBV10-3 with TRBJ2-1; 7 bases agree with TRBD1. This CDR3 has 15 amino acids. The germline V gene has CDR1 ENHRY and CDR2 SYGVKD. Here the CDR3 reads CVISRQGSNYNEQFF. CDR3 DNA: TGTGTCATCAGTAGACAGGGTTCAAACTACAATGAGCAGTTCTTC.